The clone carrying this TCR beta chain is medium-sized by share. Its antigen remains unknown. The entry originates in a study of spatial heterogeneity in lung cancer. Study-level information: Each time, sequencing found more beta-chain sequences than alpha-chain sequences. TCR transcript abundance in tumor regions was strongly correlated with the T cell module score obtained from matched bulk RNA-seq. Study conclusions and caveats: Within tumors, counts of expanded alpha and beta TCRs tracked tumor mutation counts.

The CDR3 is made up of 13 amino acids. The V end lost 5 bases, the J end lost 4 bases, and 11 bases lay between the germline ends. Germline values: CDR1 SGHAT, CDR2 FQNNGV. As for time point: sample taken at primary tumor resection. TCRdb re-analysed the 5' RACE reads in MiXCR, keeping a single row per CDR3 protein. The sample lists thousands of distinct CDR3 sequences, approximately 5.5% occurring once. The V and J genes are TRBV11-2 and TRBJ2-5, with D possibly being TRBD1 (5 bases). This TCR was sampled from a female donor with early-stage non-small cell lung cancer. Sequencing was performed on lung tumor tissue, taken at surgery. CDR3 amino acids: CASSLTGAETQYF. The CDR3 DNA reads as TGTGCCAGCAGCCTTACAGGAGCAGAGACCCAGTACTTC.